This TCR beta chain came from a study of T cells expressing NK-cell markers. Turning to the study itself: Seven sequenced donors out of eight were HCMV-seropositive, one seronegative.

TCRdb reworked the 5' RACE reads into one entry per CDR3 protein, no DNA. This sample's table reports fewer than 300,000 distinct CDR3 sequences. Material for sequencing was blood T cells: a sorted CD56 or NKG2C T cell subset, CD4+ or CD8+ T cells, or bulk PBMC T cells (not recorded which). This receptor was taken from a woman aged 18 to 75 in good health.

The CDR3 sequence is CASSEEATSTDTQYF. The gene calls are TRBV25-1 and TRBJ2-3. The CDR3 sequence is 15 residues long. Germline V gene sequence: CDR1 MGHDK, CDR2 SYGVNS.